One T cell receptor beta chain is described in this entry. Its antigen is undetermined. Built from TCR beta cDNA, the libraries had unique molecular identifiers in them. The T cell input of roughly 0.9 to 10 million gave about 470,000 cDNA molecules. A single record per CDR3 protein comes from TCRdb applying MiXCR to the PCR reads. This sample has some 690,000 distinct CDR3 sequences; 55% to 70% occur once, and the top ten carry around 11%. The data belong to a study of post-analysis software for immune sequencing data. Overall study context: The cohort encompassed relapsing-remitting, secondary progressive and progressive-relapsing multiple sclerosis disease courses. Study results and caveats: Controls' normalized Chao1 diversity significantly exceeded that of multiple sclerosis patients. Batch-matched samples strongly co-clustered by F measure. Comparison of patients with controls showed roughly five TRBV segments more frequent in patients, TRBV5-6, TRBV5-1 and TRBV20-1 among them.

Trimming stripped 6 bases from V and 3 bases from J, with 11 bases between. Germline lookup yields CDR1 MNHEY and CDR2 SVGAGI. The CDR3 is 13 residues long. This receptor was obtained from a girl aged 2 to 10 with multiple sclerosis. Sequencing was done on a sample of blood. The V and J genes are TRBV6-5 and TRBJ1-2; a weak D match, TRBD1 (5 bases). CDR3 sequence (DNA): TGTGCCAGCAGAATCCAGGGAGACTATGGCTACACCTTC. It codes for CASRIQGDYGYTF.